The present T cell receptor (beta chain) was sequenced within a study of blood T cell repertoires in COVID-19. Study-level background: PBMCs, B-cell-depleted T cells, or T cells provided the cDNA or gDNA that made up the material.

CDR3 length: 17 residues. Assay: immunoSEQ multiplex PCR; the TCRdb copy retains only in-frame clones and omits some. In the table there are some 380,000 clones, more than 70% of which are singletons. The chain combines TRBV21-1 with TRBJ2-1; the table's D call of TRBD2 was not tested on the DNA. TRBV21-1 is a pseudogene segment. This TCR was sampled from a man aged 30 to 39 who had recovered from COVID-19. The sequenced sample was PBMCs or T cells enriched from blood (not recorded which). The CDR3 DNA is TGTGCCAGCAGCAAATACCCAGGGACTAGCGCCTACAATGAGCAGTTCTTC. This gives the protein CASSKYPGTSAYNEQFF.